This T cell receptor (beta chain) was profiled in a study of T-cell reconstitution after alpha-beta-depleted transplantation in children. This CDR3 spans 16 amino acids. Germline V gives CDR1 SGHDN, CDR2 FVKESK. With 2 bases clipped from V and 4 bases from J, the junction kept 5 bases outside the gene matches. This clonotype appeared a few times. The authors prepared the TCRbeta library with unique molecular identifiers. TCRdb called the PCR reads again in MiXCR, with one record for every CDR3 protein. Of a few hundred thousand distinct CDR3 sequences listed, around 13% are singletons. This material consisted of PBMCs from the stem cell graft donor, taken from the stem cell graft. This rearrangement joins TRBV14 to TRBJ2-1; 10 nucleotides align to TRBD2. This sequence was found in a human donor who donated a stem cell graft to a child with combined immunodeficiency. CDR3 nucleotide sequence: TGTGCCAGCAGCCAACAATGGACTAGCGGTTACAATGAGCAGTTCTTC. As protein: CASSQQWTSGYNEQFF.